This entry lists 22 T cell receptor beta chains sequenced from one sample in a study of blood T cells in healthy people across ages. A second PCR of 7 to 11 cycles used a sample-barcoded 5' primer and a J-beta primer mix. MiXCR, applied by TCRdb to the 5' RACE reads, yields one record per CDR3 protein. The data show hundreds of thousands of distinct CDR3 sequences, with approximately 21% seen just once and more than 3% held by the top ten. The sequenced material came from blood. All receptors come from an older man in good health.

The chain couples TRBV27 to TRBJ2-2; the D gene is possibly TRBD1 (6 bases). V gave up 5 bases and J gave up 5 bases, with 12 bases separating them. The germline V gene has CDR1 MNHEY and CDR2 SMNVEV (reference sequence). CDR3 length equals 14 residues. The CDR3 bases are TGTGCCAGCAGTGTAGCCGGACAGACCGGGGAGCTGTTTTTT. Its translation is CASSVAGQTGELFF.

The chain uses TRBV11-2 and TRBJ2-1; TRBD2 agrees at 7 bases. The V segment lost 3 bases and the J segment 2 bases; nucleotides outside the gene matches: 7. The CDR3 runs 16 residues. Germline V gives CDR1 SGHAT, CDR2 FQNNGV. The CDR3 loop reads CASSLGLAVTYNEQFF. As DNA, the CDR3 is TGTGCCAGCAGCTTGGGCCTAGCGGTGACCTACAATGAGCAGTTCTTC.

This clonotype showed up many times. The chain recombines TRBV9 with TRBJ2-5, with 7 nucleotides matching TRBD1. The tail of the sequence fits TRBJ2-7 better, so the J call may be wrong. This CDR3 contains 15 residues. Germline lookup yields CDR1 SGDLS and CDR2 YYNGEE. CDR3 region: CASSASTGWGDEQYF. The CDR3 DNA follows: TGTGCCAGCAGCGCCTCGACAGGGTGGGGCGACGAGCAGTACTTC.

This clonotype was detected a few times. The chain is built from TRBV20-1 and TRBJ1-4; 8 bases align to TRBD1. V shed 6 bases and J 7 bases; nucleotides not matched to a gene: 10. The germline gives CDR1 DFQATT, CDR2 SNEGSKA (reference sequence). The CDR3 is 14 residues long. CDR3 amino acids: CSARGRGRGEKLFF. CDR3 nucleotide sequence: TGCAGTGCCCGCGGCAGGGGGCGCGGTGAAAAACTGTTTTTT.

This clonotype was recorded only once. The chain employs TRBV7-2 and TRBJ2-5, with D tentatively TRBD2 (6 bases). The germline gives CDR1 SGHTA, CDR2 FQGNSA. Trimming took 1 base from V and 2 from J, leaving 11 bases between them. This CDR3 spans 15 amino acids. The CDR3, as DNA: TGTGCCAGCAGCTTAGTTCTAGCGCTACAAGAGACCCAGTACTTC. Amino acids: CASSLVLALQETQYF.

This clonotype was detected only a few times. The chain has TRBV20-1 and TRBJ1-3, with D perhaps matching TRBD1 (5 bases). The CDR3 contains 13 residues. Looked up from germline, CDR1 is DFQATT and CDR2 is SNEGSKA (reference sequence). V shed 0 bases and J shed 4 bases, with 7 bases lying between them. The DNA for the CDR3 is TGCAGTGCTAGAGATTGGGGGGGAAACACCATATATTTT. This sequence encodes CSARDWGGNTIYF.

The CDR3 DNA reads TGTGCCAGCAGTTACCCAGATACAGATACGCAGTATTTT. Its protein product is CASSYPDTDTQYF. The chain links TRBV6-5 to TRBJ2-3, with unresolved D. The CDR3 loop spans 13 amino acids. V lost 2 bases, J lost 3 bases, and 6 bases lay in between. Germline loops: CDR1 MNHEY, CDR2 SVGAGI.

V gene TRBV5-1 combines with J gene TRBJ2-1; D remains ambiguous. The CDR3 consists of 14 residues. V was pared by 2 bases and J by 5 bases, with 11 bases between. Germline V gene data show CDR1 as SGHRS and CDR2 as YFSETQ. CDR3 bases: TGCGCCAGCAGCTTTTCGGCCGACAACAATGAGCAGTTCTTC. The encoded protein is CASSFSADNNEQFF.

The chain has TRBV5-1 and TRBJ2-5, with TRBD1 matching 7 bases. This CDR3 has 14 amino acids. Germline CDR1 SGHRS, CDR2 YFSETQ. The junction had 7 bases not matched to a gene; V was cut back by 3 bases and J by 5 bases. As DNA, the CDR3 is TGCGCCAGCAGCTCCGGACAGGAGCGGGAGACCCAGTACTTC. It specifies CASSSGQERETQYF.

In its sample, this clonotype was seen many times. The gene calls are TRBV3-1 and TRBJ2-5; unclear D gene. CDR3 length: 12 amino acids. Germline V gives CDR1 LGHDT, CDR2 YNNKEL (reference sequence). Trimming cost V 2 bases and J 3 bases, with 4 bases left between them. CDR3 sequence (DNA): TGTGCCAGCAGCCAAATCGAAGAGACCCAGTACTTC. It translates to CASSQIEETQYF.

V and J are TRBV5-1 and TRBJ2-6; D unresolved. CDR3 length: 14 residues. The germline V and J ends were trimmed by 0 bases and 4 bases, with 5 bases remaining between them. CDR1 is SGHRS and CDR2 is YFSETQ in the germline V gene. The CDR3 region has the DNA TGCGCCAGCAGCTTGGAAGAGGGGGCCAACGTCCTGACTTTC. It is translated as CASSLEEGANVLTF.

V and J are TRBV9 and TRBJ2-4; D uncertain. CDR1 and CDR2 from the germline V gene are SGDLS and YYNGEE. The CDR3 covers 9 residues. V lost 3 bases and J lost 16, with 8 bases in between. The CDR3 DNA follows: TGTGCCAGCAGCGCGCACCTATACTTC. It encodes CASSAHLYF.

This clonotype was seen a handful of times. The chain carries TRBV28 and TRBJ2-3; tentatively, D is TRBD1 or TRBD2 (5 bases each). The V gene lost 4 bases and the J gene lost 2 bases, with 19 bases spanning the gap. Per the germline V gene, CDR1 is MDHEN and CDR2 is SYDVKM. The CDR3 is 17 residues long. In DNA, the CDR3 is TGTGCCAGCAGTTCGGTTCTTCGTGACGGGACCACAGATACGCAGTATTTT. Its translation is CASSSVLRDGTTDTQYF.

The V gene is TRBV5-5, the J gene TRBJ2-7, with 7 bases that match TRBD2. The CDR3 totals 15 residues. V lost 4 bases to trimming and J lost 3 bases; unmatched junction nucleotides: 10. CDR1 is SGHKS and CDR2 is YYEKEE in the germline V gene (reference sequence). DNA for the CDR3: TGTGCCAGCAGCCCCCTGGGGGGGGAGTTCTACGAGCAGTACTTC. This sequence encodes CASSPLGGEFYEQYF.

V and J are TRBV9 and TRBJ1-2, with D uncertain. The CDR3 is 12 amino acids. V was shortened by 4 bases and J by 3 bases, with 7 bases between the two germline ends. Germline V gene lookup returns CDR1 SGDLS and CDR2 YYNGEE. The CDR3 is CASSRRDYGYTF. CDR3 sequence (DNA): TGTGCCAGCAGCCGACGGGACTATGGCTACACCTTC.

The chain couples TRBV9 to TRBJ2-1; a weak D match, TRBD2 (6 bases). The germline V gene encodes CDR1 SGDLS and CDR2 YYNGEE. The CDR3 runs to 15 residues. Trimming took 0 bases from V and 5 from J, leaving 12 bases between them. CDR3 sequence reads: CASSVVGGRNNEQFF. CDR3 bases: TGTGCCAGCAGCGTAGTTGGGGGGAGGAACAATGAGCAGTTCTTC.

The V call is TRBV5-1, the J call TRBJ2-1; 12 nucleotides align to TRBD1. The end of the DNA aligns better with TRBJ2-5, so the J call may be wrong. CDR3 length equals 17 residues. The germline V gene encodes CDR1 SGHRS and CDR2 YFSETQ. The CDR3 region is CASSLPGTGGVQETQYF. The CDR3 DNA sequence: TGCGCCAGCAGCCTACCCGGGACAGGGGGCGTTCAGGAGACCCAGTACTTC.

The chain is built from TRBV28 and TRBJ1-2, with D uncertain. The germline gives CDR1 MDHEN, CDR2 SYDVKM. The CDR3 spans 14 residues. V lost 1 base and J lost 8, with 14 bases in between. The CDR3 nucleotides are TGTGCCAGCAGTTTATACCGGAAAACAGAAGGCTACACCTTC. Its translation is CASSLYRKTEGYTF.

V usage is TRBV15 and J usage is TRBJ2-5, with D perhaps matching TRBD2 (6 bases). CDR3 length equals 16 residues. Per germline, CDR1 LNHNV and CDR2 YYDKDF (reference sequence). V was clipped by 1 base and J by 0 bases, with 12 bases between them. Here the CDR3 DNA reads TGTGCCACCAGCAGAGCCCGACGGGGGTACCAAGAGACCCAGTACTTC. Its translation is CATSRARRGYQETQYF.

Ten or more counts support this clonotype. The chain uses TRBV11-2 and TRBJ2-7; 7 bases align to TRBD1. CDR1 SGHAT and CDR2 FQNNGV come from the germline V gene. CDR3 length equals 14 residues. The J segment lost 0 bases and the V segment lost 3 bases, leaving 2 bases of the junction unmatched. The CDR3 nucleotides are TGTGCCAGCAGCTTCGGGACAGCCTCCTACGAGCAGTACTTC. Translation gives CASSFGTASYEQYF. The variable domain in full, with the rest retrieved from reference TRBV11-2 and TRBJ2-7, is EAGVAQSPRYKIIEKRQSVAFWCNPISGHATLYWYQQILGQGPKLLIQFQNNGVVDDSQLPKDRFSAERLKGVDSTLKIQPAKLEDSAVYLCASSFGTASYEQYFGPGTRLTVT.

This clonotype was seen once. This sequence joins TRBV6-5 and TRBJ1-1; maybe TRBD1 (6 bases). The V end was cut by 2 bases, the J end by 3 bases, with 13 bases between. Looked up from germline, CDR1 is MNHEY and CDR2 is SVGAGI. This CDR3 comprises 15 residues. CDR3 DNA: TGTGCCAGCAGTTACCAAGGCAGGGGAGACACTGAAGCTTTCTTT. Translation: CASSYQGRGDTEAFF.

V and J are TRBV20-1 and TRBJ1-3; 7 nucleotides align to TRBD1. With 6 bases clipped from V and 0 bases from J, the junction kept 8 bases outside the gene matches. CDR3 size: 15 residues. Germline-derived CDR1 and CDR2 are DFQATT and SNEGSKA (reference sequence). The CDR3 bases are TGCAGTGCACAGACAGGGACGAACTCTGGAAACACCATATATTTT. Protein sequence: CSAQTGTNSGNTIYF.